The 7 T cell receptor beta chains listed next were all sequenced from one sample in a study of T cell repertoires in cytomegalovirus infection. TCRdb reprocessed the reads via MiXCR and lists one record per CDR3 protein. In the table there are under 200,000 distinct CDR3 sequences, 9.5% of which are singletons. Sequences were obtained from PBMCs. These TCRs come from a human donor in good health (CMV status not recorded). Some clones in this sample may be carry-over from other donors' samples.

This clonotype was counted many times. This chain connects TRBV4-3 to TRBJ1-6; 9 bases are shared with TRBD1. Germline V gene data show CDR1 as LGHNA and CDR2 as YSLEER. The ends lost 4 bases at V and 8 bases at J; junction bases unmatched: 3. CDR3 size: 14 residues. In DNA, the CDR3 is TGCGCCAGCAGCCCCGGGACAGGGCATTCACCCCTCCACTTT. Its protein product is CASSPGTGHSPLHF.

This clonotype occurred many times. The chain couples TRBV6-2 or TRBV6-3 to TRBJ2-1; 9 bases are a match to TRBD1. The CDR3 extends over 17 amino acids. Germline V gene lookup returns CDR1 MNHEY and CDR2 SVGEGT. J was trimmed by 1 base and V by 7 bases; bases with no gene match: 11. Written as DNA, the CDR3 is TGTGCCAGCACTCGCCGGGACAGGGTGGGGTCCTACAATGAGCAGTTCTTC. This sequence encodes CASTRRDRVGSYNEQFF.

This clonotype was seen at least ten times. This chain links TRBV28 with TRBJ2-3, with 14 bases matching TRBD2. Germline trimming cut 4 bases from V and 4 bases from J; bases unmatched to any gene: 7. Germline lookup yields CDR1 MDHEN and CDR2 SYDVKM. This CDR3 spans 17 amino acids. The CDR3 loop is CASSSPGTSGSADTQYF. CDR3 bases: TGTGCCAGCAGTTCCCCCGGGACTAGCGGGAGTGCAGATACGCAGTATTTT.

This clonotype was counted many times. The V and J genes are TRBV7-8 and TRBJ1-1; tentatively, D is TRBD1 (5 bases). The CDR3 length is 15 residues. Trimming took off 1 base at V and 6 bases at J, with 15 bases between the two ends. The germline V gene has CDR1 SGHVS and CDR2 FQNEAQ. The CDR3 sequence is CASSLDLGGLAEAFF. The CDR3 nucleotides read TGTGCCAGCAGCTTAGATCTTGGGGGTTTGGCTGAAGCTTTCTTT.

This clonotype showed up many times. CDR3 residues: CASSLNRDNQPQHF. The CDR3 region has the DNA TGTGCCAGCAGTTTAAACAGGGATAATCAGCCCCAGCATTTT. V is TRBV28 and J is TRBJ1-5, with D possibly being TRBD1 (6 bases). Looked up from germline, CDR1 is MDHEN and CDR2 is SYDVKM. This CDR3 contains 14 residues. V was trimmed by 2 bases and J by 4 bases, leaving 9 bases between them.

Many counts were recorded for this clonotype. The chain carries TRBV7-9 and TRBJ2-5; D perhaps matches TRBD1 (6 bases). The length of the CDR3 is 13 residues. CDR1 is SEHNR, CDR2 FQNEAQ, per germline (reference sequence). V shed 5 bases and J shed 2 bases, with 9 bases lying between them. The CDR3 sequence is CASSIGQQETQYF. CDR3 in DNA: TGTGCCAGCAGCATCGGACAGCAAGAGACCCAGTACTTC. Full variable domain (missing parts from reference TRBV7-9 and TRBJ2-5): DTGVSQNPRHKITKRGQNVTFRCDPISEHNRLYWYRQTLGQGPEFLTYFQNEAQLEKSRLLSDRFSAERPKGSFSTLEIQRTEQGDSAMYLCASSIGQQETQYFGPGTRLLVL.

The chain uses TRBV7-9 and TRBJ2-5; 12 bases are a match to TRBD1. V was clipped by 4 bases and J by 5 bases; unmatched bases: 5. The germline V gene encodes CDR1 SEHNR and CDR2 FQNEAQ (reference sequence). This CDR3 spans 15 amino acids. The CDR3 reads CASSSGTGGLETQYF. The CDR3 nucleotides read TGTGCCAGCAGCTCCGGGACAGGGGGCTTGGAGACCCAGTACTTC.